The 4 T cell receptor beta chains listed next were all sequenced from one sample in a study of cytomegalovirus exposure and HLA in healthy donors. The PCR employed 60 Vbeta primers together with 13 Jbeta primers. TCRdb's table, derived via immunoSEQ multiplex PCR, lists solely in-frame clones and lacks some. The repertoire holds about 220,000 clones, with just over 75% as singletons. What was sequenced was PBMCs. These TCRs come from a man between 18 and 35 years old in good health and CMV-seronegative.

The rearrangement links TRBV6-1 to TRBJ2-5; 8 bases are a match to TRBD1. Germline lookup yields CDR1 MNHNS and CDR2 SASEGT. The V segment lost 4 bases and the J segment 5 bases; nucleotides outside the gene matches: 9. The CDR3 length is 15 residues. CDR3 bases: TGTGCCAGCAGTGGTCGGGCAGGGGGCGGGGAGACCCAGTACTTC. Its protein is CASSGRAGGGETQYF.

V gene TRBV6-5 combines with J gene TRBJ2-4, with D tentatively TRBD2 (6 bases). The length of the CDR3 is 16 residues. V was shortened by 4 bases and J by 0 bases, with 13 bases between the two germline ends. Germline-derived CDR1 and CDR2 are MNHEY and SVGAGI. The CDR3 region is CASSLRGMIAKNIQYF. The CDR3 coding sequence is TGTGCCAGCAGTTTACGGGGGATGATAGCCAAAAACATTCAGTACTTC.

This sequence joins TRBV18 and TRBJ2-7; weak D call: TRBD1 (5 bases). The CDR3 length is 13 residues. The ends were cut back, 0 bases at V and 4 bases at J, with 7 bases in the middle. Germline values: CDR1 KGHSH, CDR2 LQKENI. The CDR3 sequence: CASSPPDRYEQYF. CDR3 DNA sequence: TGTGCCAGCTCACCACCCGACAGATACGAGCAGTACTTC.

This chain connects TRBV25-1 to TRBJ2-5, with no clear D. Germline V lookup: CDR1 MGHDK, CDR2 SYGVNS. The CDR3 covers 14 residues. V shed 3 bases and J shed 2 bases, with 10 bases lying between them. The CDR3 here is CASSDIQKQETQYF. CDR3 bases: TGTGCCAGCAGTGATATACAGAAGCAAGAGACCCAGTACTTC.